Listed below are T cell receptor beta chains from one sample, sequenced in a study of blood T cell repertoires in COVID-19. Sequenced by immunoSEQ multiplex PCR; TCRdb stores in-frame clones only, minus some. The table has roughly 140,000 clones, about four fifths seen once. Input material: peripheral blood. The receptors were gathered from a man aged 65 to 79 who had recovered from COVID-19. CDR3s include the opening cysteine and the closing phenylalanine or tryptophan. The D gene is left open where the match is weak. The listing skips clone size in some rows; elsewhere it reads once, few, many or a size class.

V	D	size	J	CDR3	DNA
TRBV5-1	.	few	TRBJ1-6	CASTRGDLAYNSPLHF	TGCGCCAGCACCCGGGGTGATCTGGCCTATAATTCACCCCTCCACTTT
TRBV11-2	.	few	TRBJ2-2	CASSLVRGGELFF	TGTGCCAGCAGCTTAGTCCGGGGTGGGGAGCTGTTTTTT
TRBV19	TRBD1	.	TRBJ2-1	CASRGPDRDQFF	TGTGCCAGTAGAGGGCCAGACAGGGATCAGTTCTTC
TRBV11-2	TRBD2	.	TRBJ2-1	CASRLLGGRSQNEQFF	TGTGCCAGCAGACTTCTGGGGGGGAGGTCACAGAATGAGCAGTTCTTC
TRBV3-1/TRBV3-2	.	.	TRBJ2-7	CASSPQGGAPYEQYF	TGTGCCAGCAGCCCTCAGGGCGGGGCCCCCTACGAGCAGTACTTC
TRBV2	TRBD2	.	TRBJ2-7	CASSAVAGGTYEQYF	TGTGCCAGCAGCGCAGTAGCGGGAGGCACATACGAGCAGTACTTC
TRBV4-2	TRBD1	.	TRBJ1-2	CASSQGDGQGAPGPLGYTF	TGTGCCAGCAGCCAAGGAGACGGACAGGGGGCTCCTGGGCCCCTTGGCTACACCTTC
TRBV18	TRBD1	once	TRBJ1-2	CASSPDAGQGYGYTF	TGTGCCAGCTCACCAGACGCGGGACAGGGCTATGGCTACACCTTC
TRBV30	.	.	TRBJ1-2	CAWSHRTAGYTF	TGTGCCTGGAGTCACCGGACAGCTGGCTACACCTTC
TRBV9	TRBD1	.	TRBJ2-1	CASSVASDRAKNEQFF	TGTGCCAGCAGCGTAGCTTCCGACAGGGCGAAGAATGAGCAGTTCTTC
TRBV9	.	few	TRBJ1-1	CASSPKTLNTEAFF	TGTGCCAGCAGCCCCAAAACTTTGAACACTGAAGCTTTCTTT
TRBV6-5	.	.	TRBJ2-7	CASTPRSGHYEQYF	TGTGCCAGTACCCCTAGGTCGGGACACTACGAGCAGTACTTC
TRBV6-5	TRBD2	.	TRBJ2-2	CASRGTSGVAGELFF	TGTGCCAGCAGAGGGACTAGCGGGGTAGCCGGGGAGCTGTTTTTT
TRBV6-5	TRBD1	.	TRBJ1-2	CASTIGTDFSYGYTF	TGTGCCAGCACCATCGGGACAGATTTTAGCTATGGCTACACCTTC
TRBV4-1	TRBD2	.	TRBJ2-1	CASSQASPGGPYEQFF	TGCGCCAGCAGCCAAGCGTCGCCGGGAGGGCCATATGAGCAGTTCTTC
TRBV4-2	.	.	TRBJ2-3	CASSPLVGVGSTDTQYF	TGTGCCAGCAGCCCCCTCGTCGGGGTCGGGAGTACAGATACGCAGTATTTT
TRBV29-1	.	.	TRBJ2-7	CSVVGGYEQYF	TGCAGCGTTGTGGGGGGCTACGAGCAGTACTTC
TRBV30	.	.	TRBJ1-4	CAWSARIGEKLFF	TGTGCCTGGAGTGCGAGGATCGGTGAAAAACTGTTTTTT
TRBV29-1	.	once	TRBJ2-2	CSVGSTGELFF	TGCAGCGTCGGGAGCACCGGGGAGCTGTTTTTT
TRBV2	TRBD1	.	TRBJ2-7	CASSGRQGSYEQYF	TGTGCCAGCAGTGGGAGACAGGGGTCCTACGAGCAGTACTTC
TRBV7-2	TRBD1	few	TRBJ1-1	CASTLGFQGANTEAFF	TGTGCCAGCACACTAGGGTTTCAGGGGGCGAACACTGAAGCTTTCTTT
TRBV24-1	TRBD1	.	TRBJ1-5	CATSDPPGQLQPQHF	TGTGCCACCAGTGACCCTCCGGGACAGCTTCAGCCCCAGCATTTT
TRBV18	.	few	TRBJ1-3	CASSTWLSSGNTIYF	TGTGCCAGCTCAACTTGGTTGAGCTCTGGAAACACCATATATTTT
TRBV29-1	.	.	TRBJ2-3	CSVEDRLVDTQYF	TGCAGCGTTGAAGACCGACTCGTAGATACGCAGTATTTT
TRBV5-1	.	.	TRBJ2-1	CASSTEGGPYNEQFF	TGCGCCAGCAGTACCGAGGGGGGGCCGTACAATGAGCAGTTCTTC
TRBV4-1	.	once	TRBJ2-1	CASRPSSRNEQFF	TGCGCCAGCAGGCCAAGTTCGCGCAATGAGCAGTTCTTC
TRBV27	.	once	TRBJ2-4	CASSSNTPRRGRSAKNIQYF	TGTGCCAGCAGTTCGAATACCCCAAGGAGGGGCCGCTCGGCCAAAAACATTCAGTACTTC
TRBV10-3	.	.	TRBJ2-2	CAISGTGPNTGELFF	TGTGCCATCAGTGGTACAGGGCCGAACACCGGGGAGCTGTTTTTT
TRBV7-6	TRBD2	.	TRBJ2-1	CASSLAVGTSANEQFF	TGTGCCAGCAGCTTAGCGGTAGGGACTAGCGCCAATGAGCAGTTCTTC
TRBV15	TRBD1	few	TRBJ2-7	CATSKRQGQSYEQYF	TGTGCCACCAGCAAGAGGCAGGGACAGTCCTACGAGCAGTACTTC
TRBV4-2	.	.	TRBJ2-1	CASTSRAYNEQFF	TGTGCCAGCACCTCGCGGGCCTACAATGAGCAGTTCTTC
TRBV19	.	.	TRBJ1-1	CASSDRTENTEAFF	TGTGCCAGTAGTGACCGGACAGAGAACACTGAAGCTTTCTTT
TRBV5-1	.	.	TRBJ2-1	CASSPQGPINEQFF	TGCGCCAGCAGCCCACAGGGCCCCATCAATGAGCAGTTCTTC
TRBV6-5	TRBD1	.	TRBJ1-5	CASRTQGAGNQPQHF	TGTGCCAGCAGGACACAGGGGGCCGGCAATCAGCCCCAGCATTTT
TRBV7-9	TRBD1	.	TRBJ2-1	CASSSMSMDRAMHNEQFF	TGTGCCAGCAGCTCTATGAGTATGGACAGGGCAATGCACAATGAGCAGTTCTTC
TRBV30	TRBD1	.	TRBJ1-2	CAYRDRETGYTF	TGTGCCTACCGGGACAGGGAGACTGGCTACACCTTC
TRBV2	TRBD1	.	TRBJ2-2	CARQGAANTGELFF	TGTGCCAGGCAGGGGGCTGCGAACACCGGGGAGCTGTTTTTT
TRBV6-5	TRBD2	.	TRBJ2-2	CASSYMGGGSPGELFF	TGTGCCAGCAGTTACATGGGGGGAGGGTCCCCCGGGGAGCTGTTTTTT
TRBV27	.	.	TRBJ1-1	CASSFFGAQSEAFF	TGTGCCAGCAGTTTCTTTGGGGCTCAGAGTGAAGCTTTCTTT
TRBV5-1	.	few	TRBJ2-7	CASSLAPDSRTYHYEQYF	TGCGCCAGCAGCTTGGCCCCGGACAGCAGGACTTACCACTACGAGCAGTACTTC
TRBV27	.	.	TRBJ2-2	CASSPLLRENTGELFF	TGTGCCAGCAGTCCCCTCTTGCGGGAGAACACCGGGGAGCTGTTTTTT
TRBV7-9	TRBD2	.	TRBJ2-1	CASSHTSGSYNEQFF	TGTGCCAGCAGCCATACTAGCGGGAGTTACAATGAGCAGTTCTTC
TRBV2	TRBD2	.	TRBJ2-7	CASTPAVAGDYEQYF	TGTGCCAGCACTCCTGCGGTAGCGGGAGATTACGAGCAGTACTTC
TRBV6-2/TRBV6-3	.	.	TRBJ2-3	CASSIPRAAPSTDTQYF	TGTGCCAGCAGTATCCCGAGGGCAGCTCCTAGCACAGATACGCAGTATTTT
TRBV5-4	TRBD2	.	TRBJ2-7	CASSLGLAGPYEQYF	TGTGCCAGCAGCTTGGGACTAGCGGGCCCCTACGAGCAGTACTTC
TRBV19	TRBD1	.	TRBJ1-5	CASFDRGGNQPQHF	TGTGCCAGCTTCGACAGGGGGGGCAATCAGCCCCAGCATTTT
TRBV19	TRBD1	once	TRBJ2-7	CASSTRDSYEQYF	TGTGCCAGTAGTACCCGGGACAGCTACGAGCAGTACTTC
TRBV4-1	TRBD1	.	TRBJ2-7	CASSPSGQGSYEQYF	TGCGCCAGCAGCCCATCGGGACAGGGCTCCTACGAGCAGTACTTC
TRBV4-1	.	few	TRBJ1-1	CASSRALVGNTEAFF	TGCGCCAGCAGCCGAGCTCTCGTCGGGAACACTGAAGCTTTCTTT
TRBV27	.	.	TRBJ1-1	CASGFQAAPNTEAFF	TGTGCCAGCGGGTTCCAGGCAGCCCCGAACACTGAAGCTTTCTTT
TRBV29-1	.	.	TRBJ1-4	CSVEGTGDNEKLFF	TGCAGCGTTGAAGGTACAGGCGATAATGAAAAACTGTTTTTT
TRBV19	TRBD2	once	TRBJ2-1	CASSTSGNNEQFF	TGTGCCAGTAGTACTAGCGGGAATAATGAGCAGTTCTTC
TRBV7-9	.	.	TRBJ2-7	CASTGVGGPEQYF	TGTGCCAGCACCGGCGTGGGAGGCCCCGAGCAGTACTTC